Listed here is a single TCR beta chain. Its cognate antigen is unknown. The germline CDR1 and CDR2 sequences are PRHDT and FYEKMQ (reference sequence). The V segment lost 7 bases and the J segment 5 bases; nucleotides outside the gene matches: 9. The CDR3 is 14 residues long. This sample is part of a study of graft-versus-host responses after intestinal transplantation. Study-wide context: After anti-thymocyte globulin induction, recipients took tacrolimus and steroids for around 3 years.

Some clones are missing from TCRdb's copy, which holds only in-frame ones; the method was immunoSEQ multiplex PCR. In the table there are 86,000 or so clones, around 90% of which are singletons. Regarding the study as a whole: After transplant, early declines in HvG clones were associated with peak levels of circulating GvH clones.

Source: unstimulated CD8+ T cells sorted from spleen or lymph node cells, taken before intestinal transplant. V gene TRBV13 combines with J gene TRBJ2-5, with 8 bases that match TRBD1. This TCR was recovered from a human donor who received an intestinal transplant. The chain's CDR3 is CASTLAGGMETQYF. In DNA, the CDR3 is TGTGCCAGCACCCTAGCAGGGGGCATGGAGACCCAGTACTTC.